Following are 30 T cell receptor beta chains from one sample sequenced in a study of vaccination effects on CD4 cells after COVID-19. For these TCRs, the target antigens are not known. Method: immunoSEQ multiplex PCR; TCRdb's copy keeps in-frame clones and lacks some. The sample yields fewer than 60,000 clones, around 82% seen once. Antigen-specific CD4+ T cells were first expanded with viral peptide pools by the ViraFEST assay and only then sequenced. CD4+ T cells were isolated after around 9 days of culture. Sometime from March through December 2020, the person acquired a SARS-CoV-2 infection that PCR confirmed. The source was CD4+ T cells from PBMCs cultured with HIV peptides, collected before COVID-19 vaccination. Subset specified: HIV-1 Nef peptide pool negative control/reference culture. Every receptor here comes from a human donor who had a prior SARS-CoV-2 infection.

The chain uses TRBV5-4 and TRBJ2-7, with 8 bases that match TRBD2. From germline, CDR1 is SGHNT and CDR2 YYREEE (reference sequence). Germline trimming cut 4 bases from V and 2 bases from J; bases unmatched to any gene: 8. The CDR3 covers 15 residues. The CDR3 coding sequence is TGTGCCAGCAGCCTTGACGGGGGGGGCACCTACGAGCAGTACTTC. This encodes CASSLDGGGTYEQYF.

This chain uses TRBV5-4 with TRBJ1-6, with a tentative D call TRBD1 (5 bases). Germline V CDR1 and CDR2: SGHNT, YYREEE (reference sequence). Trimming cost V 0 bases and J 8 bases, with 15 bases left between them. This CDR3 comprises 16 residues. The CDR3 nucleotides are TGTGCCAGCAGCTTGGCCGGGGGAGGAGCCCATTCACCCCTCCACTTT. Amino acids: CASSLAGGGAHSPLHF.

The chain uses TRBV19 and TRBJ2-7; D ambiguous. Per the germline V gene, CDR1 is LNHDA and CDR2 is SQIVND (reference sequence). The CDR3 length is 15 residues. V gave up 0 bases and J gave up 0 bases, with 9 bases separating them. The CDR3 nucleotides are TGTGCCAGTAGTATAGAGGCAGGCGGCTCCTACGAGCAGTACTTC. Amino acid sequence: CASSIEAGGSYEQYF. The full variable domain, in which reference TRBV19 and TRBJ2-7 provide the parts outside the CDR3, is DGGITQSPKYLFRKEGQNVTLSCEQNLNHDAMYWYRQDPGQGLRLIYYSQIVNDFQKGDIAEGYSVSREKKESFPLTVTSAQKNPTAFYLCASSIEAGGSYEQYFGPGTRLTVT.

This clone has only one observation. V and J are TRBV20-1 and TRBJ2-3, with unresolved D. CDR1 DFQATT and CDR2 SNEGSKA come from the germline V gene (reference sequence). The CDR3 has 14 amino acids. Between the trimmed V and J ends, which lost 3 bases and 4 bases, there was a span of 14 bases. The CDR3 coding sequence is TGCAGTGCTAGTTTGAGCTTTCGGTCAGATACGCAGTATTTT. Amino acids: CSASLSFRSDTQYF.

This clone was detected only once. This chain joins TRBV6-5 and TRBJ2-5; the D gene is possibly TRBD2 (7 bases). The ends were cut back, 6 bases at V and 4 bases at J, with 15 bases in the middle. Germline values: CDR1 MNHEY, CDR2 SVGAGI. CDR3 length: 14 residues. The CDR3 DNA follows: TGTGCCAGCAGAAGGGGGGGAGGAGCAGAGACCCAGTACTTC. Translated: CASRRGGGAETQYF.

J is TRBJ2-5 and V is TRBV2; 13 bases agree with TRBD2. Germline CDR1 SNHLY, CDR2 FYNNEI. The CDR3 has 16 residues. V trimming: 6 bases; J trimming: 4 bases; junction bases outside the gene matches: 8. CDR3 region: CASSPELAGGVETQYF. The CDR3 nucleotides are TGTGCCAGCAGCCCCGAACTAGCGGGAGGGGTAGAGACCCAGTACTTC. The whole variable domain, filled in from reference TRBV2 and TRBJ2-5, reads EPEVTQTPSHQVTQMGQEVILRCVPISNHLYFYWYRQILGQKVEFLVSFYNNEISEKSEIFDDQFSVERPDGSNFTLKIRSTKLEDSAMYFCASSPELAGGVETQYFGPGTRLLVL.

This rearrangement joins TRBV5-4 to TRBJ1-1, with unresolved D. V lost 5 bases and J 6 bases, leaving 17 bases between the germline ends. The CDR3 sequence is 14 residues long. In germline, CDR1 is SGHNT, CDR2 YYREEE (reference sequence). Here the CDR3 reads CASSSAGRRAEAFF. The CDR3 region has the DNA TGTGCCAGCAGTTCGGCCGGGAGGCGGGCTGAAGCTTTCTTT.

The CDR3 sequence: CASSLFFHSYNEQFF. The CDR3 DNA sequence: TGTGCCAGCAGCCTTTTTTTCCACTCCTACAATGAGCAGTTCTTC. The chain employs TRBV3-1 (or the pseudogene TRBV3-2) and TRBJ2-1, with unresolved D. CDR3 length: 15 residues. The V end was cut by 4 bases, the J end by 0 bases, with 10 bases between. Germline values: CDR1 LGHDT, CDR2 YNNKEL (reference sequence).

This clone has only one observation. The genes are TRBV9 and TRBJ2-3; D ambiguous. The length of the CDR3 is 17 residues. The V end lost 3 bases, the J end lost 5 bases, and 22 bases lay between the germline ends. Germline V lookup: CDR1 SGDLS, CDR2 YYNGEE. In nucleotides, the CDR3 is TGTGCCAGCAGCGCACGTTCCTCCGGTGAATACAGAGATACGCAGTATTTT. As protein: CASSARSSGEYRDTQYF.

The chain combines TRBV5-1 with TRBJ2-1; no firm D call. V was clipped by 4 bases and J by 3 bases, with 14 bases between them. This CDR3 region has 15 residues. Germline V gives CDR1 SGHRS, CDR2 YFSETQ. CDR3 nucleotides: TGCGCCAGCAGCGGGGTGGTAGCTAGCTACAATGAGCAGTTCTTC. Its protein product is CASSGVVASYNEQFF.

The chain links TRBV7-2 to TRBJ1-5, with D perhaps matching TRBD1 (5 bases). This CDR3 spans 14 amino acids. V was cut by 1 base and J by 1 base, with 5 bases left in between. CDR1 is SGHTA, CDR2 FQGNSA, per germline. This CDR3 reads CASSLDRSNQPQHF. For the CDR3, the DNA is TGTGCCAGCAGCTTAGACAGGAGCAATCAGCCCCAGCATTTT.

This clone was found once. The chain couples TRBV6-2 or TRBV6-3 to TRBJ2-6, with 10 bases aligning to TRBD2. V lost 2 bases and J lost 2; bases outside the gene matches: 12. CDR3 size: 20 residues. Germline CDR1 and CDR2: MNHEY and SVGEGT. Written as DNA, the CDR3 is TGTGCCAGCAGTTACCCATTCTTCGGTCTAGCGGGAGCTGGGGCCAACGTCCTGACTTTC. This gives the protein CASSYPFFGLAGAGANVLTF.

In this sample, this clone turned up once. The rearrangement joins TRBV28 to TRBJ2-7; D not resolved. V lost 4 bases to trimming and J lost 3 bases, with 16 bases between them. The CDR3 has 15 residues. Germline CDR1 is MDHEN and CDR2 is SYDVKM. The chain's CDR3 is CASSSMTPTYYEQYF. The CDR3 DNA follows: TGTGCCAGCAGTTCTATGACGCCGACGTACTACGAGCAGTACTTC.

J is TRBJ2-3 and V is TRBV2; unclear D gene. This CDR3 spans 13 amino acids. V was clipped by 6 bases and J by 2 bases, with 9 bases between them. Germline loops: CDR1 SNHLY, CDR2 FYNNEI. DNA for the CDR3: TGTGCCAGCAGAAATAGGGCCACAGATACGCAGTATTTT. This codes for CASRNRATDTQYF.

This clone was counted once. The chain carries TRBV7-9 and TRBJ2-1, with 8 bases aligning to TRBD2. Germline V CDR1 and CDR2: SEHNR, FQNEAQ (reference sequence). This CDR3 has 13 amino acids. The V segment lost 2 bases and the J segment 10 bases; nucleotides outside the gene matches: 4. CDR3 protein: CASSLPGGTEQFF. The CDR3 DNA reads as TGTGCCAGCAGCTTACCGGGGGGGACAGAGCAGTTCTTC.

The sample holds a few counts of this clone. J is TRBJ2-4 and V is TRBV6-1; the match to TRBD1 covers 7 bases. V shed 3 bases and J 8 bases; nucleotides not matched to a gene: 1. The CDR3 extends over 12 amino acids. The germline CDR1 and CDR2 sequences are MNHNS and SASEGT. This CDR3 is CASSDDRDIQYF. CDR3 in DNA: TGTGCCAGCAGTGACGACAGGGACATTCAGTACTTC.

The chain combines TRBV11-1 with TRBJ1-3, with TRBD1 matching 8 bases. Trimming removed 7 bases from V and 0 bases from J; junction bases left unmatched: 2. Germline loops: CDR1 SGHAT, CDR2 FQDESV (reference sequence). The CDR3 has 14 residues. CDR3 sequence reads: CASNDRGSGNTIYF. The CDR3 DNA reads as TGTGCCAGCAACGACAGGGGCTCTGGAAACACCATATATTTT.

The rearrangement links TRBV5-1 to TRBJ2-1; 8 bases agree with TRBD1. The CDR3 contains 15 residues. V was clipped by 2 bases and J by 5 bases; unmatched bases: 6. CDR1 and CDR2 (germline): SGHRS, YFSETQ. The CDR3 is CASSLTTGENNEQFF. CDR3 sequence (DNA): TGCGCCAGCAGCTTAACGACAGGGGAGAACAATGAGCAGTTCTTC.

The V call is TRBV6-5, the J call TRBJ2-7; 7 nucleotides agree with TRBD2. V was pared by 5 bases and J by 3 bases, with 7 bases of the junction left unmatched. Germline loops: CDR1 MNHEY, CDR2 SVGAGI. The CDR3 runs 14 residues. The CDR3 here is CASSPRAGLYEQYF. The CDR3 DNA reads TGTGCCAGCAGTCCTCGAGCGGGGCTCTACGAGCAGTACTTC.

The gene calls are TRBV5-1 and TRBJ1-4; possibly TRBD1 for D (5 bases). The CDR3 is 14 residues long. Trimming left V 1 base short and J 15 bases short, with 19 bases between. Per the germline V gene, CDR1 is SGHRS and CDR2 is YFSETQ. CDR3 DNA: TGCGCCAGCAGCTTGACAGCCTCTTTTGAGGGGTTGTTTTTT. Its translation is CASSLTASFEGLFF. The full variable domain, in which reference TRBV5-1 and TRBJ1-4 provide the parts outside the CDR3, is KAGVTQTPRYLIKTRGQQVTLSCSPISGHRSVSWYQQTPGQGLQFLFEYFSETQRNKGNFPGRFSGRQFSNSRSEMNVSTLELGDSALYLCASSLTASFEGLFFGSGTQLSVL.

The rearrangement uses TRBV5-1 and TRBJ2-7; tentative D call: TRBD1 (5 bases). Germline CDR1 and CDR2: SGHRS and YFSETQ. CDR3 length: 16 amino acids. Trimming stripped 4 bases from V and 5 bases from J, with 22 bases between. CDR3 sequence (DNA): TGCGCCAGCAGCCATATAACAGGTAACGTCCCCAACGAGCAGTACTTC. Its translation: CASSHITGNVPNEQYF.

This clone was counted between two and nine times. The rearrangement uses TRBV5-1 and TRBJ1-1; the D is unclear. V was pared by 1 base and J by 1 base, with 14 bases between. Germline V gene data show CDR1 as SGHRS and CDR2 as YFSETQ. This CDR3 region has 16 residues. CDR3 DNA: TGCGCCAGCAGCTTGCCCCGGGGAGGTGGGAACACTGAAGCTTTCTTT. Protein sequence: CASSLPRGGGNTEAFF.

The chain is built from TRBV5-4 and TRBJ2-7, with 7 bases identical to TRBD1. The CDR3 runs 13 residues. CDR1 is SGHNT, CDR2 YYREEE, per germline (reference sequence). With V trimmed by 4 bases and J by 5 bases, 6 bases remained unmatched. The CDR3 sequence is CASSVDRVHEQYF. The CDR3 DNA follows: TGTGCCAGCAGCGTAGACAGGGTCCACGAGCAGTACTTC.

The CDR3: CASSVSPDSPSGKGGGELFF. Here the CDR3 DNA reads TGTGCCAGCAGCGTATCCCCTGACTCCCCTAGCGGGAAAGGTGGCGGGGAGCTGTTTTTT. This sequence joins TRBV9 and TRBJ2-2; TRBD2 aligns across 9 bases. CDR3 length: 20 amino acids. The germline gives CDR1 SGDLS, CDR2 YYNGEE. J was trimmed by 7 bases and V by 1 base; bases with no gene match: 20. Supplemented by reference TRBV9 and TRBJ2-2, the full variable domain reads DSGVTQTPKHLITATGQRVTLRCSPRSGDLSVYWYQQSLDQGLQFLIQYYNGEERAKGNILERFSAQQFPDLHSELNLSSLELGDSALYFCASSVSPDSPSGKGGGELFFGEGSRLTVL.

The V gene is TRBV5-1, the J gene TRBJ2-3; D may be TRBD1 (5 bases). The ends were cut back, 3 bases at V and 3 bases at J, with 14 bases in the middle. From germline, CDR1 is SGHRS and CDR2 YFSETQ. The CDR3 has 15 amino acids. DNA for the CDR3: TGCGCCAGCAGCTCCCGCAGGGATGATACAGATACGCAGTATTTT. Translated, it gives CASSSRRDDTDTQYF.

The chain employs TRBV6-1 and TRBJ1-6; D is unclear. Germline assignment: CDR1 MNHNS and CDR2 SASEGT. The V end lost 2 bases, the J end lost 5 bases, and 10 bases lay between the germline ends. This CDR3 region has 15 residues. CDR3 amino acids: CASSEFTGDNSPLHF. As DNA, the CDR3 is TGTGCCAGCAGTGAATTTACCGGAGATAATTCACCCCTCCACTTT.

J is TRBJ2-3 and V is TRBV9, with a tentative D call TRBD2 (7 bases). Germline V gene lookup returns CDR1 SGDLS and CDR2 YYNGEE. There are 17 residues in the CDR3. V lost 0 bases and J 4 bases, leaving 18 bases between the germline ends. As DNA, the CDR3 is TGTGCCAGCAGCGTAGGTCCCCCCTTGGGGGGGCCAGATACGCAGTATTTT. This gives the protein CASSVGPPLGGPDTQYF.

CDR3 nucleotides: TGTGCCAGTAGTATAGTCGTGGGACAGGGGAACTACGAGCAGTACTTC. This encodes CASSIVVGQGNYEQYF. This chain links TRBV19 with TRBJ2-7; 10 positions match TRBD1. CDR1 LNHDA and CDR2 SQIVND come from the germline V gene (reference sequence). This CDR3 is built from 16 residues. J was trimmed by 3 bases and V by 1 base; bases with no gene match: 6.

CDR3 DNA: TGTGCCAGCAGCTTAGCCGAGACAGGTGTTCGCGAGCAGTACTTC. The encoded protein is CASSLAETGVREQYF. This chain links TRBV11-2 with TRBJ2-7, with TRBD1 as a possible D gene (6 bases). Germline loops: CDR1 SGHAT, CDR2 FQNNGV. This CDR3 has 15 amino acids. The V gene lost 1 base and the J gene lost 6 bases, with 16 bases spanning the gap.

This chain connects TRBV25-1 to TRBJ1-1, with D perhaps TRBD1 (6 bases). Per the germline V gene, CDR1 is MGHDK and CDR2 is SYGVNS. V shed 10 bases and J shed 4 bases, with 19 bases lying between them. The CDR3 covers 14 residues. CDR3 in amino acids: CATLPRGRGTEAFF. CDR3 in DNA: TGTGCCACCCTCCCTCGGGGCAGGGGCACTGAAGCTTTCTTT.